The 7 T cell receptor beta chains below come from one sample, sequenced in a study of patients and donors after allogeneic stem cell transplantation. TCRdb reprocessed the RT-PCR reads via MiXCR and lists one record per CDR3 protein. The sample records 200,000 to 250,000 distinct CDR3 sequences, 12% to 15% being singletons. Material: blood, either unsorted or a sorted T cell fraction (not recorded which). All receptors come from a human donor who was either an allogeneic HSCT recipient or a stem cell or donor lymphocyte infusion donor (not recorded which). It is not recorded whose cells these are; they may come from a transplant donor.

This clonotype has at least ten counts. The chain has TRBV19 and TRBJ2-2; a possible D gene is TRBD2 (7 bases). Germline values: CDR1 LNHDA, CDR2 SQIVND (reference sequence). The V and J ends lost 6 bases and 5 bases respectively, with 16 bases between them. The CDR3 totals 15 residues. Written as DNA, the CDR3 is TGTGCCAGTAGGGCGGGGGCGGGAGTTACCGGGGAGCTGTTTTTT. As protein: CASRAGAGVTGELFF.

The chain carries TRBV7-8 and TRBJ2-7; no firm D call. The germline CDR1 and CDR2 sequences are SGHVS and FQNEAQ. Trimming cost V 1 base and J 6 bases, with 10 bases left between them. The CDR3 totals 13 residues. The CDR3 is CASSLDSSVEQYF. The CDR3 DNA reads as TGTGCCAGCAGCTTAGATTCGAGCGTCGAGCAGTACTTC.

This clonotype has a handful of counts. CDR3 sequence: CASSLVLFEDVTYEQYF. DNA for the CDR3: TGTGCCAGCAGCTTAGTTTTATTTGAGGACGTCACCTACGAGCAGTACTTC. The chain is built from TRBV11-2 and TRBJ2-7, with no clear D. Germline CDR1 reads SGHAT; CDR2 reads FQNNGV. The CDR3 loop spans 17 amino acids. V dropped 1 base and J dropped 2 bases, with 18 bases sitting between them.

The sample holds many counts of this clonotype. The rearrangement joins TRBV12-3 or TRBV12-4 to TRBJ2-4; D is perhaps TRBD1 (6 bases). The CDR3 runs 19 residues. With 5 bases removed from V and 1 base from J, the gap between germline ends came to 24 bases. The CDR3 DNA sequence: TGTGCCAGCAGTACCCACCCGATAGGACAGTTCGGGGCCAAAAACATTCAGTACTTC. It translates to CASSTHPIGQFGAKNIQYF.

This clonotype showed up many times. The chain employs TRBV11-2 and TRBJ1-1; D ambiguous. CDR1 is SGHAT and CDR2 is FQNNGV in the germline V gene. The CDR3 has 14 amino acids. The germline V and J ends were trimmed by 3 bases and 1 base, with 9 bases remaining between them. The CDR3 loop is CASSLAQPNTEAFF. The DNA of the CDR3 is TGTGCCAGCAGCTTGGCACAGCCGAACACTGAAGCTTTCTTT.

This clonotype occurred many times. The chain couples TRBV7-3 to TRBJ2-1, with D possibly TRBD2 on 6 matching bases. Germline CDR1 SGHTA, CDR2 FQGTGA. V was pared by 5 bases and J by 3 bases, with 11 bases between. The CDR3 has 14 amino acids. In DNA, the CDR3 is TGTGCCAGCAGCGGCCCTAGCGTCTACAATGAGCAGTTCTTC. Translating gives CASSGPSVYNEQFF.

The CDR3 here is CSARDSTGLEGEQFF. The CDR3 DNA reads as TGCAGTGCTAGAGATAGTACTGGCCTGGAGGGTGAGCAGTTCTTC. V usage is TRBV20-1 and J usage is TRBJ2-1; weak D call: TRBD2 (6 bases). Germline CDR1 DFQATT, CDR2 SNEGSKA (reference sequence). Trimming shortened V by 0 bases and J by 9 bases, and 18 bases separated the two germline ends. The CDR3 extends over 15 amino acids.